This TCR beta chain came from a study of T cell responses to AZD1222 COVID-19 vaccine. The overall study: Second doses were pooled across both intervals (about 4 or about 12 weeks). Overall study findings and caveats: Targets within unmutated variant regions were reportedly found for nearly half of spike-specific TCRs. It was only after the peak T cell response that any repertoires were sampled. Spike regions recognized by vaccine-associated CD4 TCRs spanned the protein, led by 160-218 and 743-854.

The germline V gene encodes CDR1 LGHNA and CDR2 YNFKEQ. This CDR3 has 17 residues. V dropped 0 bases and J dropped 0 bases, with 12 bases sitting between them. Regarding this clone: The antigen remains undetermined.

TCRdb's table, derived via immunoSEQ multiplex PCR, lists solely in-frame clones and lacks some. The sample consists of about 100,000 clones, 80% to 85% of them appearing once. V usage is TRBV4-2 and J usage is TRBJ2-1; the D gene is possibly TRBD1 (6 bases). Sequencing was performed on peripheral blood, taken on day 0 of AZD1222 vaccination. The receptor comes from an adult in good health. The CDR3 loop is CASSQDRRRGSYNEQFF. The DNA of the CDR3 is TGTGCCAGCAGCCAAGATCGGCGCAGGGGCTCCTACAATGAGCAGTTCTTC.